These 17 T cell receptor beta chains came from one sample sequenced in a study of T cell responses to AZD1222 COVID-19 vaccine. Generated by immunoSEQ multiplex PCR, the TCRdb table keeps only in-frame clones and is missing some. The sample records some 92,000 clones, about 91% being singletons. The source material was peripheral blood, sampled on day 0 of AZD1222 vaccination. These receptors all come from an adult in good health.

The CDR3 is CASTEQGAQGWNTEAFF. The CDR3 DNA sequence: TGTGCCAGCACCGAACAGGGGGCTCAAGGATGGAACACTGAAGCTTTCTTT. V usage is TRBV28 and J usage is TRBJ1-1; 9 nucleotides agree with TRBD1. Germline V gene data show CDR1 as MDHEN and CDR2 as SYDVKM. The CDR3 is 17 amino acids. V lost 7 bases and J lost 1; bases outside the gene matches: 13.

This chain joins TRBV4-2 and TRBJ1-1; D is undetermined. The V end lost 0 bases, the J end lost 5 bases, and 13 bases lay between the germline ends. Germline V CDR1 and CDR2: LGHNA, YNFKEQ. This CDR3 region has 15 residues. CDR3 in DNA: TGTGCCAGCAGCCAAGATTCTCCGGGAGGAACTGAAGCTTTCTTT. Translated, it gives CASSQDSPGGTEAFF.

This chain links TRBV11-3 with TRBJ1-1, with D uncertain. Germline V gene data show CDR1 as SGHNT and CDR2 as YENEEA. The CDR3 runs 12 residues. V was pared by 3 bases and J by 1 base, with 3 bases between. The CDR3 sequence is CASSFENTEAFF. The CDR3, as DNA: TGTGCCAGCAGCTTCGAGAACACTGAAGCTTTCTTT.

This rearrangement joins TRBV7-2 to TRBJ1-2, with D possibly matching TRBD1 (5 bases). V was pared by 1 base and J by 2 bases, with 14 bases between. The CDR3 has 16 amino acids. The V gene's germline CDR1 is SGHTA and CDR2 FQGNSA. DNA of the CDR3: TGTGCCAGCAGCTTAGGGGGGGTTGGGGCCAACTATGGCTACACCTTC. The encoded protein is CASSLGGVGANYGYTF.

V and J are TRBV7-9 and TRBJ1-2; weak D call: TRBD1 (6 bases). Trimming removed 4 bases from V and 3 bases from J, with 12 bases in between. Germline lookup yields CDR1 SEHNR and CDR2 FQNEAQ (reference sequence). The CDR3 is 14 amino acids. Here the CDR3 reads CASSYVPGDYGYTF. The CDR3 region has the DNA TGTGCCAGCAGCTACGTCCCAGGGGACTATGGCTACACCTTC.

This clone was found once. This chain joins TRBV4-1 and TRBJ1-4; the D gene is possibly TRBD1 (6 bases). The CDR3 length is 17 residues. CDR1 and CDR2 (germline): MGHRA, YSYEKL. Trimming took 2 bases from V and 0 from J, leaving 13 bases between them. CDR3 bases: TGCGCCAGCAGCCAAATGGAAAGGGGGACAACTAATGAAAAACTGTTTTTT. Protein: CASSQMERGTTNEKLFF.

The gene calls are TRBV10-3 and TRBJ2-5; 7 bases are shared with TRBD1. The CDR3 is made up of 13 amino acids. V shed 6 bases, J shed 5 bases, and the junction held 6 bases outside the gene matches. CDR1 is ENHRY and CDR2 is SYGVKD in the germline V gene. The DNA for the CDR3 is TGTGCCATCAGCAGAACAGGGGAGGAGACCCAGTACTTC. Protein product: CAISRTGEETQYF.

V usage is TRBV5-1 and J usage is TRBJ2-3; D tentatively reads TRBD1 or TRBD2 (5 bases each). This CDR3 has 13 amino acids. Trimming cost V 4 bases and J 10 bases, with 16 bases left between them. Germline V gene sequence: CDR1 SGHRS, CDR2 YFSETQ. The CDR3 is CASSPGTPGAQYF. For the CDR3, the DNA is TGCGCCAGCAGCCCTGGGACCCCCGGCGCGCAGTATTTT.

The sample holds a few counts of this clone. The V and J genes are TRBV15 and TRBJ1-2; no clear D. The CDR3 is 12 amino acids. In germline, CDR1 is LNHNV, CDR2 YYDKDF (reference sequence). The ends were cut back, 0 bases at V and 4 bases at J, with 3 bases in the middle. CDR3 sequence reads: CATSREGYGYTF. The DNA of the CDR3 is TGTGCCACCAGCAGAGAAGGCTATGGCTACACCTTC. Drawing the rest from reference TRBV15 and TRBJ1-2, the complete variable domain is DAMVIQNPRYQVTQFGKPVTLSCSQTLNHNVMYWYQQKSSQAPKLLFHYYDKDFNNEADTPDNFQSRRPNTSFCFLDIRSPGLGDTAMYLCATSREGYGYTFGSGTRLTVV.

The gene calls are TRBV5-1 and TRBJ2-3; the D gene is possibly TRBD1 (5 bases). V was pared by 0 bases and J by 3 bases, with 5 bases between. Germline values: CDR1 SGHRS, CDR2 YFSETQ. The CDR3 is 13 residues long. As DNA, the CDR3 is TGCGCCAGCAGCTTGGAGGGGACAGATACGCAGTATTTT. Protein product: CASSLEGTDTQYF.

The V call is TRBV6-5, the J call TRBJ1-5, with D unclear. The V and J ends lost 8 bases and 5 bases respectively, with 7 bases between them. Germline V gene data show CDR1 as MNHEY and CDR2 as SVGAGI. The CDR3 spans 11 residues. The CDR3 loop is CASGPYQPQHF. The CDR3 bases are TGTGCCAGCGGCCCATATCAGCCCCAGCATTTT.

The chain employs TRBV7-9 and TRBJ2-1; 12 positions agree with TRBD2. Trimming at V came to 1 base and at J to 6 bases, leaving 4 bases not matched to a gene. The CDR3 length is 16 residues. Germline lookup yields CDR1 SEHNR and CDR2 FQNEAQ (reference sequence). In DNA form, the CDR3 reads TGTGCCAGCAGCTTAGGGACTAGCGGGGCTCGCAATGAGCAGTTCTTC. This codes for CASSLGTSGARNEQFF.

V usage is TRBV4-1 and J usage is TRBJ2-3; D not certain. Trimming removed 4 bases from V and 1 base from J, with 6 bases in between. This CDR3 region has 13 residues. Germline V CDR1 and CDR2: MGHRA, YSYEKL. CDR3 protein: CASSPSGTDTQYF. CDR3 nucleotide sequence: TGCGCCAGCAGCCCCTCGGGCACAGATACGCAGTATTTT.

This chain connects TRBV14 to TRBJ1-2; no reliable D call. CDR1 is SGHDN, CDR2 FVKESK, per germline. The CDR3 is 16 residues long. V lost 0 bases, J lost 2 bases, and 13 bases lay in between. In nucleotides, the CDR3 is TGTGCCAGCAGCCAAGAATTCGGGCCTGTCAACTATGGCTACACCTTC. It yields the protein CASSQEFGPVNYGYTF.

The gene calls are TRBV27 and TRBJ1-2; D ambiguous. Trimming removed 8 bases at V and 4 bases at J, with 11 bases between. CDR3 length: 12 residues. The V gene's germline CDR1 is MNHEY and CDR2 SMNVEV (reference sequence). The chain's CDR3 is CASGLGVYGYTF. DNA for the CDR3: TGTGCCAGCGGATTGGGCGTCTATGGCTACACCTTC.

As DNA, the CDR3 is TGTGCCAGCAGTTATCTTACAGATACGCAGTATTTT. It is translated as CASSYLTDTQYF. The rearrangement uses TRBV6-2 or TRBV6-3 and TRBJ2-3; D uncertain. The germline gives CDR1 MNHEY, CDR2 SVGEGT. The CDR3 covers 12 residues. Trimming removed 3 bases from V and 3 bases from J, with 4 bases in between.

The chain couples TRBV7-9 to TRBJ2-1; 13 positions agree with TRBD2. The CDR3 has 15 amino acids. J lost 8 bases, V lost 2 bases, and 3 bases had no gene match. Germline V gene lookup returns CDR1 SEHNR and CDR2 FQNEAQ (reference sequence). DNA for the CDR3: TGTGCCAGCAGCTTAACTAGCGGGGGGGTCTATGAGCAGTTCTTC. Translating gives CASSLTSGGVYEQFF.